This TCR beta chain was documented in a study of blood T cell repertoires in COVID-19. Clinical history as reported by participants underpinned cohort assignment. This table comes from immunoSEQ multiplex PCR, and its TCRdb copy is limited to in-frame clones, with some not included. The sample lists about 220,000 clones, 90% occurring once. With 7 bases removed from V and 7 bases from J, the gap between germline ends came to 19 bases. This CDR3 spans 14 amino acids. Germline V CDR1 and CDR2: WSHSY, SAAADI. This rearrangement joins TRBV10-2 to TRBJ1-2; D is unclear. The receptor was isolated from a man aged 25-40 years who had been exposed to COVID-19. Sequencing input: PBMCs or T cells enriched from blood (not recorded which). The CDR3 coding sequence is TGCGCCAGCATTGGTACCGGGAGAATCCTTGGCTACACCTTC. This sequence encodes CASIGTGRILGYTF.